This paragraph reports one TCR beta chain. The antigen remains unidentified. This record comes from a study of vaccination effects on CD4 cells after COVID-19. Whole-study context: Everyone in the study got two shots of either the BNT162b2 or mRNA-1273 vaccine. Overall study results and limits: Both infection-induced and vaccine-induced clones contracted markedly at late post-vaccination timepoints.

ViraFEST expansion of antigen-specific CD4+ T cells with viral peptide pools preceded sequencing. CD4+ T cell isolation took place after less than 13 days of culture. Vaccine recipients, nucleocapsid antibody negative, had no prior SARS-CoV-2 infection. Wells containing approximately 2 million PBMC each were cultured with about 9.4 IU/ml IL-2 and 8 to 10 ug/ml peptides. Fresh IL-2-containing medium replaced half the medium on days 3 and 7. CDR1 SGHRS and CDR2 YFSETQ come from the germline V gene. Trimming left V 0 bases short and J 0 bases short, with 13 bases between. The CDR3 sequence is 18 residues long. Here immunoSEQ multiplex PCR was the method, and the copy in TCRdb shows in-frame clones only, minus some. The sample has just under 75,000 clones; roughly 74% are singletons.

This chain uses TRBV5-1 with TRBJ2-6; no clear D. This receptor was taken from a human donor who received a COVID-19 vaccine. The sequences come from CD4+ T cells from PBMCs cultured with HCoV-NL63 spike peptides, collected before COVID-19 vaccination. The CDR3: CASSLVADISSGANVLTF. As DNA, the CDR3 is TGCGCCAGCAGCTTGGTGGCAGATATCAGCTCTGGGGCCAACGTCCTGACTTTC.